This is a list of T cell receptor beta chains from one sample in a study of T cell responses to AZD1222 COVID-19 vaccine. Produced via immunoSEQ multiplex PCR; TCRdb's table is partial and in-frame only. The repertoire holds some 140,000 clones, roughly 82% seen once, with approximately 4% in the top ten. The sample in question was peripheral blood, obtained on day 0 of AZD1222 vaccination. Every receptor here comes from an adult in good health. Both conserved end residues are part of each CDR3. A D gene is named only where the DNA matches it firmly. Size tells how often a clone was seen (once, few, many) or the class of an expanded clone, and some rows leave it out.

d_call	v_call	j_call	clone_size	cdr3_aa	cdr3_nt
.	TRBV19	TRBJ2-7	.	CASSAPVSTRPYEQYF	TGTGCCAGTAGTGCTCCTGTTTCAACCAGACCCTACGAGCAGTACTTC
.	TRBV30	TRBJ2-7	.	CAWRTPYEQYF	TGTGCCTGGAGAACCCCCTACGAGCAGTACTTC
.	TRBV28	TRBJ2-2	.	CVAGQGGTGELFF	TGTGTCGCTGGGCAGGGGGGCACCGGGGAGCTGTTTTTT
TRBD1	TRBV28	TRBJ2-1	.	CASSSYMTGSRADEQFF	TGTGCCAGCAGTTCCTATATGACAGGGTCTAGAGCGGATGAGCAGTTCTTC
.	TRBV18	TRBJ2-2	.	CASSPGQLFAGELFF	TGTGCCAGCTCACCAGGACAGCTTTTCGCCGGGGAGCTGTTTTTT
.	TRBV6-5	TRBJ2-2	.	CASSSRGATGELFF	TGTGCCAGCAGTTCGAGGGGGGCCACCGGGGAGCTGTTTTTT
.	TRBV24-1	TRBJ2-7	.	CATSDRSRSYEQYF	TGTGCCACCAGTGACAGGTCCCGCTCCTACGAGCAGTACTTC
TRBD1	TRBV7-2	TRBJ1-1	.	CASSLYWTGATEAFF	TGTGCCAGCAGCTTATACTGGACAGGGGCCACTGAAGCTTTCTTT
.	TRBV5-1	TRBJ1-2	.	CASSFGGSPYGYTF	TGCGCCAGCAGCTTTGGGGGCTCCCCGTATGGCTACACCTTC
.	TRBV29-1	TRBJ1-3	.	CSVGLGSGNTIYF	TGCAGCGTGGGACTCGGCTCTGGAAACACCATATATTTT
.	TRBV7-8	TRBJ1-2	few	CASSLGTANYGYTF	TGTGCCAGCAGCTTAGGGACAGCTAACTATGGCTACACCTTC
.	TRBV3-1/TRBV3-2	TRBJ1-5	.	CASSQDRSNQPQHF	TGTGCCAGCAGCCAAGATCGCAGCAATCAGCCCCAGCATTTT
TRBD1	TRBV5-4	TRBJ1-4	.	CASSPDRGEKLFF	TGTGCCAGCAGCCCCGACAGGGGTGAAAAACTGTTTTTT
.	TRBV28	TRBJ2-5	.	CASSLWSLVQETQYF	TGTGCCAGCAGTTTGTGGTCACTCGTCCAAGAGACCCAGTACTTC
TRBD1	TRBV27	TRBJ1-3	.	CASSSLTGHGNTIYF	TGTGCCAGCAGTTCCCTGACAGGGCATGGAAACACCATATATTTT
.	TRBV11-2	TRBJ1-1	.	CASSFKVGLEAFF	TGTGCCAGCAGTTTCAAGGTGGGCCTTGAAGCTTTCTTT
.	TRBV29-1	TRBJ1-2	.	CSVDRGGYGYTF	TGCAGCGTTGATCGAGGGGGCTATGGCTACACCTTC
TRBD1	TRBV28	TRBJ2-1	.	CASSFRDRGQFF	TGTGCCAGCAGTTTCCGGGACAGGGGTCAGTTCTTC
.	TRBV5-1	TRBJ1-4	.	CASSLGAGSEKLFF	TGCGCCAGCAGCTTGGGCGCAGGGAGTGAAAAACTGTTTTTT
.	TRBV5-1	TRBJ2-2	once	CASSLVAGFAGELFF	TGCGCCAGCAGCTTGGTGGCAGGGTTCGCCGGGGAGCTGTTTTTT
.	TRBV11-1	TRBJ2-1	.	CASSFLSNEQFF	TGTGCCAGCAGCTTCTTGAGCAATGAGCAGTTCTTC
TRBD1	TRBV10-3	TRBJ1-1	.	CAIRSDRATEAFF	TGTGCCATCAGGAGCGACAGGGCCACTGAAGCTTTCTTT
.	TRBV4-1	TRBJ1-4	once	CASSQVHGATNEKLFF	TGCGCCAGCAGCCAAGTGCACGGTGCAACTAATGAAAAACTGTTTTTT
.	TRBV30	TRBJ1-6	once	CAWGRTLSGYNSPLHF	TGTGCCTGGGGGAGGACACTATCGGGGTATAATTCACCCCTCCACTTT
.	TRBV6-6	TRBJ1-1	.	CASILGAGAMNTEAFF	TGTGCCAGCATTTTAGGGGCAGGAGCTATGAACACTGAAGCTTTCTTT
.	TRBV5-6	TRBJ1-3	.	CASSLDGSGNTIYF	TGTGCCAGCAGCTTGGATGGGTCTGGAAACACCATATATTTT
TRBD1	TRBV3-1/TRBV3-2	TRBJ2-3	.	CASSPQSDRGRYTQYF	TGTGCCAGCAGCCCCCAATCTGACAGGGGACGTTATACGCAGTATTTT
.	TRBV10-3	TRBJ1-2	once	CAISEGNYGYTF	TGTGCCATCAGTGAGGGTAACTATGGCTACACCTTC
TRBD2	TRBV7-6	TRBJ2-5	.	CASSSGTRRGQETQYF	TGTGCCAGCAGCTCCGGGACTAGAAGGGGACAAGAGACCCAGTACTTC
TRBD2	TRBV7-2	TRBJ2-1	once	CASSFSGGSYNEQFF	TGTGCCAGCAGCTTTAGCGGGGGCTCCTACAATGAGCAGTTCTTC
.	TRBV2	TRBJ1-2	once	CASSGDRFYGYTF	TGTGCCAGCAGTGGTGACAGGTTCTATGGCTACACCTTC
TRBD1	TRBV5-4	TRBJ1-1	.	CASSFTGGVTEAFF	TGTGCCAGCAGCTTCACAGGGGGCGTCACTGAAGCTTTCTTT
.	TRBV12-3/TRBV12-4	TRBJ2-7	once	CASSRVFYEQYF	TGTGCCAGCAGTCGGGTTTTCTACGAGCAGTACTTC